These 11 T cell receptor beta chains share one sample of origin, sequenced in a study of beta chain features in type 1 diabetes. The isolated RNA, all of it, was reverse transcribed, so expressed TCRB transcripts were what got sequenced. Libraries were prepared by immunoSEQ multiplex PCR; TCRdb keeps only in-frame clonotypes and omits some of them. The sample includes 200,000 to 250,000 clones, approximately 11% of them seen just once. What was sequenced was central memory CD4+ T cells from blood. These receptors originate from a man between 18 and 29 years old in good health.

The table lists this clone with a few counts. The CDR3 DNA reads as TGTGCCAGCAGTCCCGATCCTGGGGCCAACGTCCTGACTTTC. Encoded protein: CASSPDPGANVLTF. The V gene is TRBV28, the J gene TRBJ2-6; D is ambiguous. Germline lookup yields CDR1 MDHEN and CDR2 SYDVKM. The CDR3 extends over 14 amino acids. V shed 5 bases and J shed 2 bases, with 7 bases lying between them.

This clone was seen a few times. The rearrangement joins TRBV19 to TRBJ2-1; 13 bases fit TRBD2. The germline CDR1 and CDR2 sequences are LNHDA and SQIVND (reference sequence). V trimming: 6 bases; J trimming: 0 bases; junction bases outside the gene matches: 2. CDR3 length: 16 residues. CDR3: CASSRTSGGSYNEQFF. CDR3 nucleotide sequence: TGTGCCAGTAGCCGGACTAGCGGGGGCTCCTACAATGAGCAGTTCTTC. The full variable domain, rest sourced from reference TRBV19 and TRBJ2-1, is DGGITQSPKYLFRKEGQNVTLSCEQNLNHDAMYWYRQDPGQGLRLIYYSQIVNDFQKGDIAEGYSVSREKKESFPLTVTSAQKNPTAFYLCASSRTSGGSYNEQFFGPGTRLTVL.

The chain recombines TRBV30 with TRBJ2-1, with TRBD2 as a possible D gene (6 bases). This CDR3 contains 16 residues. Germline V gene sequence: CDR1 GTSNPN, CDR2 SVGIG (reference sequence). V lost 3 bases and J 0 bases, leaving 15 bases between the germline ends. The DNA for the CDR3 is TGTGCCTGGAGCATGGGACTTCAACACTCCTACAATGAGCAGTTCTTC. Translated: CAWSMGLQHSYNEQFF. Combining the CDR3 with reference TRBV30 and TRBJ2-1 gives the whole variable domain SQTIHQWPATLVQPVGSPLSLECTVEGTSNPNLYWYRQAAGRGLQLLFYSVGIGQISSEVPQNLSASRPQDRQFILSSKKLLLSDSGFYLCAWSMGLQHSYNEQFFGPGTRLTVL.

The chain carries TRBV13 and TRBJ2-3, with D possibly TRBD2 on 5 matching bases. V lost 2 bases and J lost 6, with 6 bases in between. Germline CDR1 reads PRHDT; CDR2 reads FYEKMQ (reference sequence). The CDR3 runs 12 residues. CDR3: CASSLRGDTQYF. The CDR3 DNA sequence: TGTGCCAGCAGCTTACGAGGGGATACGCAGTATTTT.

V and J are TRBV29-1 and TRBJ1-2; no definite D call. The germline V and J ends were trimmed by 5 bases and 7 bases, with 11 bases remaining between them. The germline CDR1 and CDR2 sequences are SQVTM and ANQGSEA. The CDR3 has 11 amino acids. The CDR3 here is CSVLPRGGYTF. In DNA form, the CDR3 reads TGCAGCGTTTTACCCCGGGGTGGCTACACCTTC. Filled out from reference TRBV29-1 and TRBJ1-2, the complete variable domain reads SAVISQKPSRDICQRGTSLTIQCQVDSQVTMMFWYRQQPGQSLTLIATANQGSEATYESGFVIDKFPISRPNLTFSTLTVSNMSPEDSSIYLCSVLPRGGYTFGSGTRLTVV.

V gene TRBV4-1 combines with J gene TRBJ2-7; D is ambiguous. The CDR3 has 15 amino acids. The germline V gene has CDR1 MGHRA and CDR2 YSYEKL. V lost 0 bases to trimming and J lost 3 bases, with 12 bases between them. CDR3 protein: CASSQDVRRIYEQYF. CDR3 nucleotides: TGCGCCAGCAGCCAAGATGTGCGACGGATCTACGAGCAGTACTTC.

This clone was seen a handful of times. The chain recombines TRBV10-3 with TRBJ1-4; D gene unclear. The CDR3 spans 11 residues. The ends were cut back, 11 bases at V and 5 bases at J, with 9 bases in the middle. Germline V lookup: CDR1 ENHRY, CDR2 SYGVKD. This CDR3 reads CASRANEKLFF. CDR3 DNA sequence: TGTGCCTCGCGGGCAAATGAAAAACTGTTTTTT.

Only a few counts were recorded for this clone. The chain employs TRBV9 and TRBJ2-6; D is possibly TRBD1 (6 bases). Trimming shortened V by 0 bases and J by 0 bases, and 13 bases separated the two germline ends. The CDR3 loop spans 18 amino acids. Per germline, CDR1 SGDLS and CDR2 YYNGEE. This CDR3 reads CASSVAPGGYSGANVLTF. In nucleotides, the CDR3 is TGTGCCAGCAGCGTAGCCCCTGGGGGCTACTCTGGGGCCAACGTCCTGACTTTC.

The chain uses TRBV27 and TRBJ2-1, with 11 bases identical to TRBD1. Germline V gives CDR1 MNHEY, CDR2 SMNVEV (reference sequence). The J segment lost 9 bases and the V segment lost 1 base, leaving 11 bases of the junction unmatched. The CDR3 runs to 17 residues. CDR3 residues: CASSLLDRGRTYGEQFF. The DNA of the CDR3 is TGTGCCAGCAGTTTATTGGACAGGGGGCGAACCTATGGTGAGCAGTTCTTC.

The rearrangement links TRBV30 to TRBJ1-2, with D possibly being TRBD1 (5 bases). The V end was cut by 2 bases, the J end by 8 bases, with 18 bases between. The CDR3 consists of 14 residues. Germline V gene lookup returns CDR1 GTSNPN and CDR2 SVGIG (reference sequence). CDR3 protein: CAWSRFGGADGYTF. The CDR3 DNA reads TGTGCCTGGAGTCGCTTTGGAGGGGCTGACGGCTACACCTTC.

This clone was found a few times. CDR3 sequence (DNA): TGTGCCAGCTCACCCGGGACAGCTGGAAACACCATATATTTT. Encoded protein: CASSPGTAGNTIYF. The J gene is TRBJ1-3, the V gene TRBV18; 7 positions agree with TRBD1. The CDR3 has 14 amino acids. J gave up 2 bases and V 3 bases, and 1 base lay outside the gene matches. CDR1 is KGHSH and CDR2 is LQKENI in the germline V gene.